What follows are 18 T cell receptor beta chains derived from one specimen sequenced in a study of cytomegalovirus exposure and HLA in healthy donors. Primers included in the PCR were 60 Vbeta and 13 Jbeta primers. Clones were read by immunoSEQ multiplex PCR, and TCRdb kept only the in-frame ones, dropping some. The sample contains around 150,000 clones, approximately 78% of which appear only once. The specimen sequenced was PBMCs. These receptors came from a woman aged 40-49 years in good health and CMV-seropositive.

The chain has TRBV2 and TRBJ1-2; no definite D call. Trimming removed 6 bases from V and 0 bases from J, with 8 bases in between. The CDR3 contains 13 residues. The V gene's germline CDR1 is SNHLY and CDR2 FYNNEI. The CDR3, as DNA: TGTGCCAGCAGCGTCGTCGCTAACTATGGCTACACCTTC. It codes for CASSVVANYGYTF.

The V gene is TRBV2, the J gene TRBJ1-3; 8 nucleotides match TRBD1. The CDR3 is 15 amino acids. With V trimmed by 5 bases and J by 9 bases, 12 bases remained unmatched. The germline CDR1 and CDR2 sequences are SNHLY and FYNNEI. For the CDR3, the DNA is TGTGCCAGCAGTCTGGGTCTGGGACAGGTTTTCACCATATATTTT. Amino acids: CASSLGLGQVFTIYF.

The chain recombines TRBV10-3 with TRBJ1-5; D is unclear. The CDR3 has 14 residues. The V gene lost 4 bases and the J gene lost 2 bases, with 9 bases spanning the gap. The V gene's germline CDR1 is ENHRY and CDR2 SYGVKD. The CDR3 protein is CAISGEGGNQPQHF. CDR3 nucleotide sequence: TGTGCCATCAGTGGGGAGGGAGGCAATCAGCCCCAGCATTTT.

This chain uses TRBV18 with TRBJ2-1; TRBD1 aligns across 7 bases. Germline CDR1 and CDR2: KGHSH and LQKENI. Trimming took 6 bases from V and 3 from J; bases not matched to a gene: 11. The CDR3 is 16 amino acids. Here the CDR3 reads CASSRFSRDSYNEQFF. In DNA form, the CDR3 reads TGTGCCAGCTCCCGCTTCTCCCGGGACAGCTACAATGAGCAGTTCTTC.

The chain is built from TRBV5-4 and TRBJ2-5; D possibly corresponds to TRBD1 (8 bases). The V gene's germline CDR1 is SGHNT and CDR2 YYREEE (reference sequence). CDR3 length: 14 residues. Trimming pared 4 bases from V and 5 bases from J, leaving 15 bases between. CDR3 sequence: CASSTGGSGETQYF. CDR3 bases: TGTGCCAGCAGCACAGGGGGTAGCGGGGAGACCCAGTACTTC.

CDR3 residues: CASSRRLAGGPGNEQFF. The CDR3 DNA reads TGTGCCAGCAGCCGTCGACTAGCGGGGGGGCCGGGGAATGAGCAGTTCTTC. This sequence joins TRBV27 and TRBJ2-1; 14 bases are a match to TRBD2. CDR3 length: 17 amino acids. V trimming: 6 bases; J trimming: 7 bases; junction bases outside the gene matches: 11. CDR1 and CDR2 from the germline V gene are MNHEY and SMNVEV (reference sequence).

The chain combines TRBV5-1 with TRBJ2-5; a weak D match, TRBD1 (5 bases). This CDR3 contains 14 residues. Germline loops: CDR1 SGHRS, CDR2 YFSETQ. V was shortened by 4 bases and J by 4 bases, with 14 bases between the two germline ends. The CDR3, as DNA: TGCGCCAGCAGCGGAAGGGGCATGGGAGAGACCCAGTACTTC. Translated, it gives CASSGRGMGETQYF. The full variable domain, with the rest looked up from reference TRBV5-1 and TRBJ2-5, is KAGVTQTPRYLIKTRGQQVTLSCSPISGHRSVSWYQQTPGQGLQFLFEYFSETQRNKGNFPGRFSGRQFSNSRSEMNVSTLELGDSALYLCASSGRGMGETQYFGPGTRLLVL.

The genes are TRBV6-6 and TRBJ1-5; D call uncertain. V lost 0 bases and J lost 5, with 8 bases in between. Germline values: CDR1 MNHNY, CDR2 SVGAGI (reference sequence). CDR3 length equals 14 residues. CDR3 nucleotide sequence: TGTGCCAGCAGTTACTCACAGAAGGATCAGCCCCAGCATTTT. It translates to CASSYSQKDQPQHF.

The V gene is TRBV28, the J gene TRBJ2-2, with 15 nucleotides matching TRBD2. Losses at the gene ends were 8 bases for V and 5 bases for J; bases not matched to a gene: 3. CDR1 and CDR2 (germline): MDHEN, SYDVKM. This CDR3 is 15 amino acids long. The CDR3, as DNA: TGTGCCAGCCGGGGACTAGCGGGAGGTACCGGGGAGCTGTTTTTT. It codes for CASRGLAGGTGELFF.

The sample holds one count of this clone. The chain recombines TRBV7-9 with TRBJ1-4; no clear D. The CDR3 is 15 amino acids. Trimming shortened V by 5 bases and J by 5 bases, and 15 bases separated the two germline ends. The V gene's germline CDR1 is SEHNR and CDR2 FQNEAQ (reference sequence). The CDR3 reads CASSPTLRGNEKLFF. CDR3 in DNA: TGTGCCAGCAGCCCGACCCTCAGAGGGAATGAAAAACTGTTTTTT.

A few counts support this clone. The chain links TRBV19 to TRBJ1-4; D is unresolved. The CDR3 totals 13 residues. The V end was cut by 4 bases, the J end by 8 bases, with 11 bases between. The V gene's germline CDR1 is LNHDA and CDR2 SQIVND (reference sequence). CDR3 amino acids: CASSNQRSEKLFF. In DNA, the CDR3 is TGTGCCAGTAGTAATCAGCGGAGCGAAAAACTGTTTTTT.

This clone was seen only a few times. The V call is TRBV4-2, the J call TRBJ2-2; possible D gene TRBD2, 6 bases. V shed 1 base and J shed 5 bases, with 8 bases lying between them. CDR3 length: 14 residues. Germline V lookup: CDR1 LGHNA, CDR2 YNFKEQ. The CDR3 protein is CASSQVGTTGELFF. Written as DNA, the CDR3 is TGTGCCAGCAGCCAAGTCGGGACTACCGGGGAGCTGTTTTTT.

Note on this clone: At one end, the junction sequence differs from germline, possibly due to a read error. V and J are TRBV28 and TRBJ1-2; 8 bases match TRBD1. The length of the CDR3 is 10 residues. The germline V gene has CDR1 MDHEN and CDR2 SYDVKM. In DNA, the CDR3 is TGTGCCTCCCAGGGGGCTGGCTACGCCTTC. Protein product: CASQGAGYAF.

The CDR3, as DNA: TGTGCCAGCAGCCAGGTGGGGACTAGCGGCCCCCGGGGGAATGAGCAGTTCTTC. Amino acids: CASSQVGTSGPRGNEQFF. This sequence joins TRBV4-2 and TRBJ2-1, with 11 bases aligning to TRBD2. The V gene's germline CDR1 is LGHNA and CDR2 YNFKEQ. The CDR3 length is 18 residues. Trimming cost V 3 bases and J 7 bases; bases outside gene matches: 14.

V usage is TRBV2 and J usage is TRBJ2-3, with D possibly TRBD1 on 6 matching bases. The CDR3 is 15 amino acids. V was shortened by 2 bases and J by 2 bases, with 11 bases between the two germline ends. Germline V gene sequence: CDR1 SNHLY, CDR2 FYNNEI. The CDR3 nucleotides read TGTGCCAGCAGTGAACAGGGGACATCCACAGATACGCAGTATTTT. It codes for CASSEQGTSTDTQYF. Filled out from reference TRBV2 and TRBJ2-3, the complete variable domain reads EPEVTQTPSHQVTQMGQEVILRCVPISNHLYFYWYRQILGQKVEFLVSFYNNEISEKSEIFDDQFSVERPDGSNFTLKIRSTKLEDSAMYFCASSEQGTSTDTQYFGPGTRLTVL.

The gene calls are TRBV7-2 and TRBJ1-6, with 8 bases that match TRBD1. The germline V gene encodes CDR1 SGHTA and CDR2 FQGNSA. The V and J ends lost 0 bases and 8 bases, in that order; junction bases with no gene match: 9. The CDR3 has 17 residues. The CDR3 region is CASSLAGRGPSDSPLHF. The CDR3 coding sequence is TGTGCCAGCAGCTTAGCGGGCAGGGGGCCGTCGGATTCACCCCTCCACTTT.

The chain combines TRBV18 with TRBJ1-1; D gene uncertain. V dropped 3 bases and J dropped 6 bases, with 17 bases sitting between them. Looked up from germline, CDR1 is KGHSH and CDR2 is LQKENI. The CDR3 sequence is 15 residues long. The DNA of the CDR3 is TGTGCCAGCTCACCCCGGGAACAGTCATTGTCTGAAGCTTTCTTT. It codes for CASSPREQSLSEAFF.

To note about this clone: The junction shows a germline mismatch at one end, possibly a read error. CDR3 in amino acids: CASSLSTGKLFF. In DNA form, the CDR3 reads TGTGCCAGCAGCTTGTCCACCGGGAAGCTGTTTTTT. This chain joins TRBV5-4 and TRBJ2-2, with D perhaps matching TRBD2 (5 bases). Germline V CDR1 and CDR2: SGHNT, YYREEE (reference sequence). This CDR3 has 12 amino acids.